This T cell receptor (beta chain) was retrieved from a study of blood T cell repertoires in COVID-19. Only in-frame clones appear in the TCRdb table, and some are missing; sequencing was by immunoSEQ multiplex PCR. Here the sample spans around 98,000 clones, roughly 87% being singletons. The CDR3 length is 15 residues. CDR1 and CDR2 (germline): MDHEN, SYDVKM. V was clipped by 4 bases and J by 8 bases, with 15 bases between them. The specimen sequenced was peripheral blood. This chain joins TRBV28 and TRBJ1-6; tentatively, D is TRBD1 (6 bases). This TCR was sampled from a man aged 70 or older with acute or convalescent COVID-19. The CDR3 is CASSSQTGSYSPLHF. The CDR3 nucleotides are TGTGCCAGCAGTTCGCAGACAGGCTCCTATTCACCCCTCCACTTT.